This TCR beta chain was captured by sequencing in a study of blood T cell repertoires in COVID-19 (dated by TCRdb to between 2020 and 2021). For the wider study: Collaborator samples came from the United States, Italy and Spain and covered acute and convalescent phases of COVID-19. The sample metadata nearly always contained a de-identified subject ID, COVID-19 status, age in years and sex. Where available, HLA class I and class II types were obtained from metadata supplied by the sample provider rather than from assay-based typing. A freely available public database, intended as a resource for researchers studying the immune response to SARS-CoV-2, is where the repertoires were released. Deeply sampled blood TCRbeta repertoires from subjects exposed to, actively infected with, or recovered from COVID-19 were included in the dataset. The material from the prospective study consisted of cDNA or gDNA derived from T cells, B-cell-depleted T cells, or PBMCs. Samples were obtained from the ongoing ImmuneRACE study (first 160 participants) and from 950 to 1,500 subjects provided by 6 global collaborators.

From its cysteine to its phenylalanine, the CDR3 spans 14 amino acids. Just CDR3 DNA is preserved here, 42 bases in frame from base 1. CDR1 is given as MNHEY and CDR2 as SVGEGT, both from the germline V gene. Trimming leaves V shorter by 2 bases and J shorter by 8 bases, with the junction holding 6 bases beyond the gene matches. Collaborating institutions collected whole blood in K2EDTA tubes following their own protocols. For TCRbeta analysis, collaborators shipped samples as frozen whole blood, isolated PBMCs, or DNA extracted from either of those sample types. With respect to this clone: The target of this receptor is not known. Base qualities are missing; no much larger clone stands one base away.

TCRbeta CDR3 regions were amplified from genomic DNA by means of the immunoSEQ Assay, a bias-controlled multiplex PCR. In the source study's methods: Nucleated cell counts per sample were estimated from amplification of reference gene primers within the assay. To quantify the absolute abundance of each unique TCRbeta CDR3 rearrangement, sequence reads were collapsed and filtered. For each sample, productive Simpson clonality was calculated as the square root of Simpson's diversity index over productive rearrangements. TCRdb carries this immuneACCESS record with in-frame sequences only. Its versions omit some clonotypes, under half of them owing to an unresolved V gene in the studies checked, with the rest unexplained. Clone size and the V and J calls come from that table; the DNA yielded D and trimming. The sample contains about 140,000 clones, about 82% of them found a single time. The ten largest account for around 8.2% of the sample.

Study-level results and caveats: How much clinical and demographic metadata was included differed by source and by participant, and the metadata was provided uncurated.

The TCR was taken from a woman aged 60-75 years with acute or convalescent COVID-19. The sequencing sample was made of peripheral blood. The chain is encoded by TRBV6-2 or TRBV6-3 joined to TRBJ1-2; 9 nucleotides in the junction match TRBD1. Here is the DNA: TGTGCCAGCAGTTACACCGACAGGGGGTACGGCTACACCTTC. Its protein reads: CASSYTDRGYGYTF.